This is a list of T cell receptor beta chains from one sample in a study of cytomegalovirus exposure and HLA in healthy donors. Clones were sequenced by immunoSEQ multiplex PCR, and TCRdb holds only the in-frame ones, with some missing. The data show 200,000 to 300,000 clones, roughly 81% seen once. Sequencing was done on a sample of PBMCs. These receptors were collected from a woman between 35 and 50 years old in good health and CMV-seropositive. Each CDR3 is given with its conserved first and last residue.

v_call cdr3_aa
TRBV7-9 CASSLVPSLGNEQFF
TRBV9 CASSRSPYEQYF
TRBV9 CASSVAGTALNEQFF
TRBV6-5 CASSGGAGKSEAFF
TRBV6-1 CAGTGLASSTDTQYF
TRBV11-2 CASSHPPKPRAFF
TRBV7-3 CASSFGETQYF
TRBV7-2 CASTPDRVNTEAFF
TRBV5-1 CASSAGLAGDEQYF
TRBV6-5 CASIPSGSPGGYTF
TRBV6-1 CASRRDIGGELFF
TRBV11-1 CASSQGGQGYSPLHF
TRBV27 CASTGTGFGYTF
TRBV18 CASSIELGQGKMNTEAFF
TRBV5-1 CASSLVPGSGANVLTF
TRBV10-3 CAIRHPGGVNTEAFF
TRBV30 CAWRAENSHNEQFF
TRBV28 CASSTIAGGSEGTDTQYF
TRBV5-1 CASSLAVSSYNEQFF
TRBV6-1 CASSEGSGTPGGQPQHF
TRBV2 CASSNRLAGGPLNEQFF
TRBV6-1 CASSEPWGERLETQYF
TRBV28 CASSLEHEQFF
TRBV30 CAWRLAGGFTDTQYF
TRBV9 CASSVGSIEGLYGYTF
TRBV11-3 CASSLRRLAGGETQYF
TRBV6-5 CASSYSPRGTYEQYF
TRBV5-1 CASSFREASYNEQFF
TRBV28 CASSLWQAKREDQPQHF
TRBV6-5 CASSRDRWNSPLHF
TRBV30 CAWSVRGRGAYEQYF
TRBV27 CASSRQPGQGNHEQYF
TRBV5-1 CASSLIRGAYEQYF
TRBV7-2 CASSLAAGAPTRIYEQYF
TRBV7-8 CASSPPGLAGGYEQYF
TRBV7-8 CASSLSGRGGDTQYF
TRBV5-1 CASTDPRTSGSEQYF
TRBV30 CAWVGERSGSNTGELFF
TRBV7-3 CASRQGGSYEQYF
TRBV6-1 CASSEAYRASGRQETQYF
TRBV28 CASSPGGEPGANVLTF
TRBV4-1 CASSQEGGGGGKLFF
TRBV7-7 CASSLAARGTGELFF
TRBV2 CASSASSYNSPLHF
TRBV18 CASSHWDRGNEQFF
TRBV5-1 CASSLAHQDTGELFF
TRBV4-2 CASSQDSGLLYEQYF
TRBV11-2 CASSHPTSPEQFF
TRBV5-5 CASSFGTGGSYEKLFF
TRBV13 CASSLRVRDMYGYTF
TRBV4-2 CASSQVLAGVSAYGQYF
TRBV28 CASSQGTGSRPQHF
TRBV10-3 CAIRGLAESYEQYF
TRBV7-2 CASSLRTGNGNTIYF
TRBV11-3 CASSRVYEQYF
TRBV28 CASGLNTEAFF
TRBV5-1 CASSFGTSGRGVNYNEQFF
TRBV5-1 CASSLGTGYEQYF
TRBV5-8 CASKEWAGVPDTQYF